These T cell receptor beta chains were read from a single sample in a study of beta chain features in type 1 diabetes. Sequenced by immunoSEQ multiplex PCR; TCRdb stores in-frame clones only, minus some. This sample has about 710,000 clones, with around 15% found just once. The sample taken for sequencing was naive CD4+ T cells from blood. The receptors come from a man younger than 35 with type 1 diabetes. Each CDR3 is given with its conserved first and last residue. The D gene is left open where the match is weak. A row's size may be missing; if present it is once, few, many or a size class.

size	V	J	D	CDR3	DNA
few	TRBV9	TRBJ2-1	-	CATSPGYNEQFF	TGTGCCACCAGTCCCGGTTACAATGAGCAGTTCTTC
-	TRBV18	TRBJ2-5	-	CASSPPTETQYF	TGTGCCAGCTCACCACCGACGGAGACCCAGTACTTC
-	TRBV7-3	TRBJ2-7	TRBD1	CASSRDRDNEQYF	TGTGCCAGCAGCCGTGACAGGGACAACGAGCAGTACTTC
few	TRBV30	TRBJ1-1	TRBD1	CAWSGQGATEAFF	TGTGCCTGGAGTGGACAGGGGGCCACTGAAGCTTTCTTT
few	TRBV10-3	TRBJ2-3	TRBD1	CAINGQGDSDTQYF	TGTGCCATCAATGGACAGGGTGACTCAGATACGCAGTATTTT
-	TRBV5-1	TRBJ1-1	TRBD1	CASSLSGTGDTEAFF	TGCGCCAGCAGCTTGTCGGGGACAGGGGACACTGAAGCTTTCTTT
few	TRBV9	TRBJ1-3	-	CASSVPSLGTIYF	TGTGCCAGCAGCGTACCTAGCCTCGGCACCATATATTTT
few	TRBV7-8	TRBJ2-3	-	CASSLGEGPDTQYF	TGTGCCAGCAGCCTAGGTGAGGGCCCAGATACGCAGTATTTT
-	TRBV11-2	TRBJ2-3	TRBD2	CASSLGPPRLAESTDTQYF	TGTGCCAGCAGCTTAGGCCCTCCTCGACTAGCGGAGAGCACAGATACGCAGTATTTT
-	TRBV5-1	TRBJ2-1	-	CASSLDGAYNEQFF	TGCGCCAGCAGCTTAGACGGGGCCTACAATGAGCAGTTCTTC
-	TRBV14	TRBJ2-1	TRBD2	CASSQASGRGYNEQFF	TGTGCCAGCAGCCAAGCTAGCGGGAGGGGATACAATGAGCAGTTCTTC
few	TRBV5-1	TRBJ2-5	TRBD1	CASSLRPGTGQETQYF	TGCGCCAGCAGCTTGAGACCAGGGACAGGACAAGAGACCCAGTACTTC
few	TRBV14	TRBJ2-2	-	CASSGRQAYTGELFF	TGTGCCAGCAGCGGAAGACAGGCGTACACCGGGGAGCTGTTTTTT
-	TRBV2	TRBJ2-1	-	CASRPYNEQFF	TGTGCCAGCAGGCCCTACAATGAGCAGTTCTTC
-	TRBV30	TRBJ2-1	-	CAWSSQGKSYNEQFF	TGTGCCTGGAGTTCCCAGGGGAAGTCCTACAATGAGCAGTTCTTC
few	TRBV7-9	TRBJ2-1	TRBD2	CASSARTSVTYNEQFF	TGTGCCAGCAGCGCCCGGACTAGCGTGACCTACAATGAGCAGTTCTTC
few	TRBV29-1	TRBJ1-5	-	CSVVGGINQPQHF	TGCAGCGTTGTGGGTGGGATCAATCAGCCCCAGCATTTT
few	TRBV5-1	TRBJ2-3	-	CASKGGTDTQYF	TGCGCCAGCAAGGGCGGAACAGATACGCAGTATTTT
-	TRBV28	TRBJ2-7	-	CASSFRDGKGNEQYF	TGTGCCAGCAGTTTCCGGGACGGGAAAGGCAACGAGCAGTACTTC
few	TRBV4-3	TRBJ2-6	-	CASSRVQIGSSGANVLTF	TGCGCCAGCAGCCGGGTCCAAATCGGAAGCTCTGGGGCCAACGTCCTGACTTTC
few	TRBV2	TRBJ1-3	-	CASSENGNTIYF	TGTGCCAGCAGTGAAAATGGAAACACCATATATTTT
few	TRBV7-2	TRBJ1-5	TRBD1	CASSLGQGHQPQHF	TGTGCCAGCAGCTTAGGACAGGGCCATCAGCCCCAGCATTTT
few	TRBV28	TRBJ1-2	-	CASRYLASHSNYGYTF	TGTGCCAGCAGATATCTGGCCTCGCATTCTAACTATGGCTACACCTTC
few	TRBV5-1	TRBJ2-3	-	CASSLAPSDTQYF	TGCGCCAGCAGCTTGGCCCCATCAGATACGCAGTATTTT
-	TRBV30	TRBJ1-1	-	CAWSGLGNTEAFF	TGTGCCTGGAGCGGACTAGGCAACACTGAAGCTTTCTTT
few	TRBV4-3	TRBJ1-1	TRBD1	CASSQDGQGVMNTEAFF	TGCGCCAGCAGCCAAGATGGGCAGGGGGTCATGAACACTGAAGCTTTCTTT
few	TRBV18	TRBJ2-5	TRBD2	CASSPRGTSGQETQYF	TGTGCCAGCTCACCACGAGGGACTAGCGGGCAAGAGACCCAGTACTTC
-	TRBV30	TRBJ2-1	TRBD2	CAWRPLAGGYNEQFF	TGTGCCTGGCGACCACTAGCGGGGGGCTACAATGAGCAGTTCTTC
-	TRBV30	TRBJ2-3	-	CAWSPGSTDTQYF	TGTGCCTGGAGTCCGGGGAGCACAGATACGCAGTATTTT
-	TRBV28	TRBJ2-2	-	CASSLLSAGELFF	TGTGCCAGCAGTCTCCTTTCGGCCGGGGAGCTGTTTTTT
-	TRBV7-2	TRBJ2-6	-	CASSPMGSGANVLTF	TGTGCCAGCAGCCCCATGGGATCTGGGGCCAACGTCCTGACTTTC
few	TRBV5-1	TRBJ2-1	-	CASSLDIYNEQFF	TGCGCCAGCAGCTTGGATATCTACAATGAGCAGTTCTTC
-	TRBV5-1	TRBJ1-1	-	CASSLGGPGPEAFF	TGCGCCAGCAGCTTGGGGGGACCGGGGCCCGAAGCTTTCTTT
-	TRBV29-1	TRBJ2-7	-	CSAQGPYEQYF	TGCAGCGCCCAGGGACCCTACGAGCAGTACTTC
few	TRBV7-2	TRBJ2-5	-	CASSLDPGVETQYF	TGTGCCAGCAGCTTAGATCCGGGCGTGGAGACCCAGTACTTC
-	TRBV7-2	TRBJ1-1	-	CASSLVLASTEAFF	TGTGCCAGCAGCTTAGTTTTAGCCTCCACTGAAGCTTTCTTT
few	TRBV7-9	TRBJ1-1	-	CASSNPASQARGTEAFF	TGTGCCAGCAGCAACCCCGCATCACAGGCTCGCGGGACTGAAGCTTTCTTT
few	TRBV30	TRBJ2-2	-	CAWSVLLTGELFF	TGTGCCTGGAGTGTACTGCTCACCGGGGAGCTGTTTTTT
-	TRBV30	TRBJ2-5	TRBD2	CAWSAGLAGFQETQYF	TGTGCCTGGAGTGCGGGACTAGCGGGGTTCCAAGAGACCCAGTACTTC